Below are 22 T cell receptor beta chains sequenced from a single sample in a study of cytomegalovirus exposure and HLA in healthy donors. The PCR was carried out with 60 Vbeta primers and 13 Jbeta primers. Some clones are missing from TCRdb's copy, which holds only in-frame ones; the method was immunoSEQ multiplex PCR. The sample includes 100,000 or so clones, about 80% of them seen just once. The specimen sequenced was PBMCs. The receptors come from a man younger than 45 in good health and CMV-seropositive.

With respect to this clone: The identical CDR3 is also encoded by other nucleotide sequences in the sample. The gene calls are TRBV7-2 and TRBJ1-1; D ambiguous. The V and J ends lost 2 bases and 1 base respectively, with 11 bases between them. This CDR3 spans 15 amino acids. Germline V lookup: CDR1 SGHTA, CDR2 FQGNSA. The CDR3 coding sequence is TGTGCCAGCAGCTTACAAGGAGGAAGGAACACTGAAGCTTTCTTT. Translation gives CASSLQGGRNTEAFF.

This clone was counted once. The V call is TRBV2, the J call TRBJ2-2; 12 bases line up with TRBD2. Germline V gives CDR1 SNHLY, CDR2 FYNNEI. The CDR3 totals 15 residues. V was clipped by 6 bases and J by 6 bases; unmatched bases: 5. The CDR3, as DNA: TGTGCCAGCAGCCTGACTAGCGGGAGTCCCGGGGAGCTGTTTTTT. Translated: CASSLTSGSPGELFF.

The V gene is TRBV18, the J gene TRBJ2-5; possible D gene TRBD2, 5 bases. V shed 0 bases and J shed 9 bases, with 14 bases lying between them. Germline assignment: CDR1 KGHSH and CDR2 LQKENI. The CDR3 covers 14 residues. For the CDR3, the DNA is TGTGCCAGCTCACCACCCCGGACGGACGGGGCCCAGTACTTC. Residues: CASSPPRTDGAQYF.

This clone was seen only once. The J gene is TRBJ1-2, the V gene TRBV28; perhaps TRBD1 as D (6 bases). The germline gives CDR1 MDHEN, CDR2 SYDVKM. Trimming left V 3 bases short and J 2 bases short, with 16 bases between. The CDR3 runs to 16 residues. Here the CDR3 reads CASSFWGGQLNYGYTF. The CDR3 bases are TGTGCCAGCAGTTTTTGGGGGGGCCAACTGAACTATGGCTACACCTTC.

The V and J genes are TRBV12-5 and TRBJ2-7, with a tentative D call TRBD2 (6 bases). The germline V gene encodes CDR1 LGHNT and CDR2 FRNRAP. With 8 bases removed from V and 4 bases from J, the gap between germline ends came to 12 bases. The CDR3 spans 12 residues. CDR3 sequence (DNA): TGTGCTAGTTTTGTTGGACTATACGAGCAGTACTTC. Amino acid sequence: CASFVGLYEQYF.

The DNA of the CDR3 is TGCGCCAGCAGCCCTATGACAGGGATCCATGAGCAGTTCTTC. Protein product: CASSPMTGIHEQFF. The chain links TRBV4-1 to TRBJ2-1; 7 nucleotides agree with TRBD1. Germline CDR1 reads MGHRA; CDR2 reads YSYEKL. With V trimmed by 4 bases and J by 8 bases, 8 bases remained unmatched. The CDR3 length is 14 residues.

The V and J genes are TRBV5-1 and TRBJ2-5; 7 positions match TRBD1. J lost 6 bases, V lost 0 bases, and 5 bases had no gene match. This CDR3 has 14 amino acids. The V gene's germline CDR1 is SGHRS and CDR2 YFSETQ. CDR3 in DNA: TGCGCCAGCAGCTTGGAATCAGGGGGAAAGACCCAGTACTTC. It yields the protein CASSLESGGKTQYF.

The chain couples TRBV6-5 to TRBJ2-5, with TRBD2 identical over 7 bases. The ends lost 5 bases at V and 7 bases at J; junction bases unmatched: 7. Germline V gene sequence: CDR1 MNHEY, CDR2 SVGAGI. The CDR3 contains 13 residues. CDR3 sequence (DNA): TGTGCCAGCAGTCTCAGCGGGGTGGGGACCCAGTACTTC. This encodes CASSLSGVGTQYF.

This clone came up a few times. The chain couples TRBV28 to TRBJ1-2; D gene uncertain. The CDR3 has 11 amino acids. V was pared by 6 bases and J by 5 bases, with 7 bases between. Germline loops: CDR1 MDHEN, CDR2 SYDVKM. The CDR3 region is CASRTRYGYTF. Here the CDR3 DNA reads TGTGCCAGCAGGACAAGATATGGCTACACCTTC.

The CDR3 region has the DNA TGTGCCAGCAGCTTAGGGGGGGCGGGAGGGGACCAAGAGACCCAGTACTTC. It specifies CASSLGGAGGDQETQYF. This chain uses TRBV7-9 with TRBJ2-5, with 9 bases lining up with TRBD2. Germline assignment: CDR1 SEHNR and CDR2 FQNEAQ (reference sequence). The CDR3 sequence is 17 residues long. V lost 1 base and J lost 0; bases outside the gene matches: 6.

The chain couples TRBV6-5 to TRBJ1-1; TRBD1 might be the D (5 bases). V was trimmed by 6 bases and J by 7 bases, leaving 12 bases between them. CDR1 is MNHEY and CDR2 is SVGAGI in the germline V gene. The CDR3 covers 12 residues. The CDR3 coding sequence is TGTGCCAGCAGCCGCAGGGTTAATGAAGCTTTCTTT. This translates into CASSRRVNEAFF.

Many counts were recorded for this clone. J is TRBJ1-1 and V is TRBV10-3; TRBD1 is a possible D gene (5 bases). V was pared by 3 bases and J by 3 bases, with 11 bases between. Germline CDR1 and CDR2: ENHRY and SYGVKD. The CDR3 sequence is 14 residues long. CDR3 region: CAISDRGKDTEAFF. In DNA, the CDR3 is TGTGCCATCAGTGACCGGGGGAAGGACACTGAAGCTTTCTTT.

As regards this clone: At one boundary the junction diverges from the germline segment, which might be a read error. CDR3 in amino acids: CASSLDLNTEAFF. In DNA form, the CDR3 reads TGTGCTAGCAGCTTAGACCTAAACACTGAAGCTTTCTTT. The rearrangement links TRBV7-7 to TRBJ1-1; D is ambiguous. Germline V gene sequence: CDR1 SSHAT, CDR2 FNYEAQ (reference sequence). This CDR3 is built from 13 residues.

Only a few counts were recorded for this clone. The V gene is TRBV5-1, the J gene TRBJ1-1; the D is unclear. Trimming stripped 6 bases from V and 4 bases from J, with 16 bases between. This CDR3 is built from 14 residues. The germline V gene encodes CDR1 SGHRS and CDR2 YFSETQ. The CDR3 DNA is TGCGCCAGCAACCCTTTGGGGAGTGGCACTGAAGCTTTCTTT. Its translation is CASNPLGSGTEAFF.

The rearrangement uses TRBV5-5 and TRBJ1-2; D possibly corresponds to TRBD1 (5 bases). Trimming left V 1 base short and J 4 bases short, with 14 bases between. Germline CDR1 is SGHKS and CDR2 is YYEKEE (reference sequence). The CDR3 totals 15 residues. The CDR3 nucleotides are TGTGCCAGCAGCTTGAGTCAGGGCCCTAGCTATGGCTACACCTTC. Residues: CASSLSQGPSYGYTF.

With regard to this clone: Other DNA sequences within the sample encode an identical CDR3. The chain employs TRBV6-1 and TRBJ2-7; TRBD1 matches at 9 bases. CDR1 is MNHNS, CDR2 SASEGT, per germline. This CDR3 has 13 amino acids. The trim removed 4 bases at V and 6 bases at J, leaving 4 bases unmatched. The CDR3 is CASSVPGQGEQYV. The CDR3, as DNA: TGTGCCAGCAGTGTCCCGGGACAGGGCGAGCAGTACGTC.

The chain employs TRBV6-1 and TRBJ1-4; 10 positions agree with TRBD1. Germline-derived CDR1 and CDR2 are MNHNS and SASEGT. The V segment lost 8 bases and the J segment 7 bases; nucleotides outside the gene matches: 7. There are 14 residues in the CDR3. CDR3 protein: CASCRDRGSEKLFF. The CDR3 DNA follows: TGTGCCAGCTGCCGGGACAGGGGAAGTGAAAAACTGTTTTTT.

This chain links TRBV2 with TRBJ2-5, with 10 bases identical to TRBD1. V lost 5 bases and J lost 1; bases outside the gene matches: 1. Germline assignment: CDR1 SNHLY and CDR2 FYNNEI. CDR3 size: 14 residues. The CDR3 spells CASSWTGGQETQYF. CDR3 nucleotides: TGTGCCAGCAGTTGGACAGGGGGCCAAGAGACCCAGTACTTC.

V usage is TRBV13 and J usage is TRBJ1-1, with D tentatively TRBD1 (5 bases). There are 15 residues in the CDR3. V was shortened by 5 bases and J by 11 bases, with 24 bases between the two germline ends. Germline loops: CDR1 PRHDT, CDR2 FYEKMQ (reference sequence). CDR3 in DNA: TGTGCCAGCAGCGCCCGGGACTCTCGGTTGTTGGGGGCTTTCTTT. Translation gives CASSARDSRLLGAFF.

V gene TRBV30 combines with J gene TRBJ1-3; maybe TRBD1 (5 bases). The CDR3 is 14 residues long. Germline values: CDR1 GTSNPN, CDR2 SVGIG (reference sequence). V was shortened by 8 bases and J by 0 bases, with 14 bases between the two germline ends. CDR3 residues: CATGRRTSGNTIYF. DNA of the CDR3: TGTGCCACAGGCAGACGGACCTCTGGAAACACCATATATTTT. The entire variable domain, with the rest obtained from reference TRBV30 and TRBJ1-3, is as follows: SQTIHQWPATLVQPVGSPLSLECTVEGTSNPNLYWYRQAAGRGLQLLFYSVGIGQISSEVPQNLSASRPQDRQFILSSKKLLLSDSGFYLCATGRRTSGNTIYFGEGSWLTVV.

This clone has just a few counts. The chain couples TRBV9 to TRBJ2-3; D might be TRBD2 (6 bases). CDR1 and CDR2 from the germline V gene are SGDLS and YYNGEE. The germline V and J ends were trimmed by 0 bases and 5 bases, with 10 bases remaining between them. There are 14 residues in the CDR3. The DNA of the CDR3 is TGTGCCAGCAGCGTAGGACTAGTAGGAGATACGCAGTATTTT. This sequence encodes CASSVGLVGDTQYF.

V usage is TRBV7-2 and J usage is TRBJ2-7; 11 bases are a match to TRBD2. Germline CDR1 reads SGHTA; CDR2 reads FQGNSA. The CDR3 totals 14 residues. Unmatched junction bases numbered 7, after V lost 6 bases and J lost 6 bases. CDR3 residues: CASRGLAGGLEQYF. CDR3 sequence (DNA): TGTGCCAGCAGGGGATTAGCGGGAGGGCTCGAGCAGTACTTC.